This T cell receptor beta chain was retrieved from a study of T cells in Graves' hyperthyroidism and ophthalmopathy. V was cut by 2 bases and J by 0 bases, with 9 bases left in between. This CDR3 comprises 15 residues. The germline V gene has CDR1 SGHTA and CDR2 FQGTGA. RNA transcripts gave rise to amplified TCR beta CDR3 regions. The HTBI set primed first-round TCR CDR3 RT-PCR. MiXCR was run by TCRdb on the multiplex PCR reads, yielding one entry per CDR3 protein. The repertoire includes hundreds of thousands of distinct CDR3 sequences, around 15% of them detected once, and less than 4.5% sits in the top ten. This clonotype was seen many times.

The sample taken for sequencing was blood. J is TRBJ2-3 and V is TRBV7-3; perhaps TRBD1 as D (5 bases). The TCR originated in a woman younger than 45 with Graves' hyperthyroidism. CDR3 DNA sequence: TGTGCCAGCAGCTTAGGGGCGGTTAGCACAGATACGCAGTATTTT. This encodes CASSLGAVSTDTQYF.